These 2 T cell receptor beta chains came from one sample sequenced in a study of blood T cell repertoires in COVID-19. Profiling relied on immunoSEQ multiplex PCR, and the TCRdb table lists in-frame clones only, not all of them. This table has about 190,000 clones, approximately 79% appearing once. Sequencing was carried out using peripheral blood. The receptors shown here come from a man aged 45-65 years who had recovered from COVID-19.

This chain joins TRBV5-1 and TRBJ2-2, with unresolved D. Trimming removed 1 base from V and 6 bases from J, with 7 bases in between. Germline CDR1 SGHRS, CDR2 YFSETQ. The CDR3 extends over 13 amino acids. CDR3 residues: CASSLYSPGELFF. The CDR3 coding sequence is TGCGCCAGCAGCTTGTATAGCCCCGGGGAGCTGTTTTTT.

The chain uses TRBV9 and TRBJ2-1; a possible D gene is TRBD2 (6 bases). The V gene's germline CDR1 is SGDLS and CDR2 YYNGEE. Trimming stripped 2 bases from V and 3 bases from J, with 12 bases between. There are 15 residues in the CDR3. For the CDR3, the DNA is TGTGCCAGCAGCGTCGGGGGAGCGGGCTACAATGAGCAGTTCTTC. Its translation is CASSVGGAGYNEQFF.